One sample yielded the 27 T cell receptor beta chains listed below, sequenced in a study of blood T cell repertoires in COVID-19. Method: immunoSEQ multiplex PCR; TCRdb's copy keeps in-frame clones and lacks some. The table shows 150,000 to 200,000 clones, with about 88% occurring only once. Sequenced: PBMCs or T cells enriched from blood (not recorded which). These receptors all come from a woman aged 40 to 50 with acute COVID-19.

The chain recombines TRBV13 with TRBJ2-1; no clear D. Germline V gives CDR1 PRHDT, CDR2 FYEKMQ (reference sequence). The V gene lost 0 bases and the J gene lost 8 bases, with 11 bases spanning the gap. The CDR3 consists of 14 residues. CDR3 DNA: TGTGCCAGCAGCTTAGGCCTTCCAGTCTATGAGCAGTTCTTC. Protein product: CASSLGLPVYEQFF.

V usage is TRBV7-2 and J usage is TRBJ2-7; 8 bases map to TRBD2. Germline trimming cut 2 bases from V and 2 bases from J; bases unmatched to any gene: 5. CDR1 SGHTA and CDR2 FQGNSA come from the germline V gene. The CDR3 has 15 residues. The CDR3 DNA reads TGTGCCAGCAGCTTATCCAGCGGGAGTGCCTACGAGCAGTACTTC. It specifies CASSLSSGSAYEQYF. Combining the CDR3 with reference TRBV7-2 and TRBJ2-7 gives the whole variable domain GAGVSQSPSNKVTEKGKDVELRCDPISGHTALYWYRQSLGQGLEFLIYFQGNSAPDKSGLPSDRFSAERTGGSVSTLTIQRTQQEDSAVYLCASSLSSGSAYEQYFGPGTRLTVT.

V is TRBV4-2 and J is TRBJ2-5, with TRBD2 matching 8 bases. The length of the CDR3 is 16 residues. Trimming cost V 2 bases and J 0 bases; bases outside gene matches: 5. Per germline, CDR1 LGHNA and CDR2 YNFKEQ. In DNA form, the CDR3 reads TGTGCCAGCAGCCAATCTAGCGGGTCGTACCAAGAGACCCAGTACTTC. Its translation: CASSQSSGSYQETQYF.

The chain is built from TRBV4-1 and TRBJ1-5; D possibly corresponds to TRBD1 (6 bases). V gave up 1 base and J gave up 7 bases, with 11 bases separating them. The germline V gene has CDR1 MGHRA and CDR2 YSYEKL. This CDR3 has 14 amino acids. The DNA for the CDR3 is TGCGCCAGCAGCCAAGCAGGGGAAGGACAGCCCCAGCATTTT. This gives the protein CASSQAGEGQPQHF.

Only one count was recorded for this clone. V is TRBV4-2 and J is TRBJ2-7; weak D call: TRBD1 (6 bases). V dropped 2 bases and J dropped 5 bases, with 13 bases sitting between them. Germline CDR1 is LGHNA and CDR2 is YNFKEQ. This CDR3 has 14 amino acids. CDR3 sequence reads: CASSQPGQADEQYF. The DNA of the CDR3 is TGTGCCAGCAGCCAACCGGGACAAGCGGACGAGCAGTACTTC.

The CDR3 protein is CASSLRGGETEAFF. Written as DNA, the CDR3 is TGTGCCAGCAGCTTAAGGGGAGGTGAGACTGAAGCTTTCTTT. J is TRBJ1-1 and V is TRBV7-3; the D is unclear. V was pared by 1 base and J by 5 bases, with 11 bases between. CDR1 is SGHTA, CDR2 FQGTGA, per germline. The CDR3 runs to 14 residues.

This clone came up once. V usage is TRBV5-5 and J usage is TRBJ1-1; D remains unclear. Germline V gives CDR1 SGHKS, CDR2 YYEKEE (reference sequence). The V end was cut by 7 bases, the J end by 2 bases, with 12 bases between. This CDR3 is built from 13 residues. DNA of the CDR3: TGTGCCAGCTTGAACTCAATAAACACTGAAGCTTTCTTT. As protein: CASLNSINTEAFF.

V usage is TRBV6-6 and J usage is TRBJ1-5, with a weak D call TRBD1 (6 bases). This CDR3 is built from 16 residues. Deletions cut 3 bases from V and 5 bases from J, with 17 bases between. Germline CDR1 reads MNHNY; CDR2 reads SVGAGI (reference sequence). The CDR3 sequence: CASSYSQGQGYQPQHF. The DNA for the CDR3 is TGTGCCAGCAGTTATTCACAGGGCCAGGGCTATCAGCCCCAGCATTTT.

This clone appeared once. This sequence joins TRBV2 and TRBJ2-7; 11 nucleotides match TRBD2. The CDR3 has 17 amino acids. Trimming removed 3 bases from V and 7 bases from J; junction bases left unmatched: 14. Germline values: CDR1 SNHLY, CDR2 FYNNEI. The DNA for the CDR3 is TGTGCCAGCAGTGAGCGTCATCGGCTAGCGGGGGGAGAGGAGCAGTACTTC. It encodes CASSERHRLAGGEEQYF.

The chain joins TRBV7-2 to TRBJ2-1; a possible D gene is TRBD1 (5 bases). The CDR3 has 14 residues. Trimming removed 2 bases at V and 5 bases at J, with 10 bases between. The germline V gene has CDR1 SGHTA and CDR2 FQGNSA. The CDR3 loop reads CASSLFIGDNEQFF. As DNA, the CDR3 is TGTGCCAGCAGCTTATTCATAGGGGACAATGAGCAGTTCTTC.

J is TRBJ2-7 and V is TRBV6-5; 9 nucleotides match TRBD2. CDR1 and CDR2 (germline): MNHEY, SVGAGI. The CDR3 contains 15 residues. V dropped 0 bases and J dropped 4; count of bases not matched to a gene: 4. In DNA form, the CDR3 reads TGTGCCAGCAGTTACTCACAGCGGGGGGTATACGAGCAGTACTTC. Residues: CASSYSQRGVYEQYF.

The chain combines TRBV19 with TRBJ1-4, with TRBD1 as a possible D gene (5 bases). Per germline, CDR1 LNHDA and CDR2 SQIVND (reference sequence). Trimming cost V 1 base and J 7 bases, with 10 bases left between them. The CDR3 sequence is 14 residues long. CDR3 loop: CASSIGGTAEKLFF. As DNA, the CDR3 is TGTGCCAGTAGTATAGGCGGGACGGCTGAAAAACTGTTTTTT.

The gene calls are TRBV12-3 or TRBV12-4 and TRBJ2-1; D possibly corresponds to TRBD1 (5 bases). The V end was cut by 5 bases, the J end by 5 bases, with 10 bases between. The CDR3 runs 13 residues. The CDR3 DNA sequence: TGTGCCAGCAGTCCGGACAACGACAATGAGCAGTTCTTC. Translating it yields CASSPDNDNEQFF.

The chain couples TRBV5-5 to TRBJ1-4; D not resolved. There are 13 residues in the CDR3. The germline V gene has CDR1 SGHKS and CDR2 YYEKEE (reference sequence). Trimming took 0 bases from V and 10 from J, leaving 10 bases between them. DNA of the CDR3: TGTGCCAGCAGCTTGGAGATGGTCGGAAAACTGTTTTTT. Its translation is CASSLEMVGKLFF.

J is TRBJ2-6 and V is TRBV4-2; no definite D call. V was shortened by 0 bases and J by 0 bases, with 12 bases between the two germline ends. Per germline, CDR1 LGHNA and CDR2 YNFKEQ. The CDR3 covers 18 residues. In nucleotides, the CDR3 is TGTGCCAGCAGCCAAGAAACTACCCGGATCTCTGGGGCCAACGTCCTGACTTTC. This translates into CASSQETTRISGANVLTF.

J is TRBJ2-5 and V is TRBV6-2 or TRBV6-3; 11 nucleotides match TRBD2. V shed 5 bases and J 1 base; nucleotides not matched to a gene: 3. Germline V gene sequence: CDR1 MNHEY, CDR2 SVGEGT. The CDR3 contains 15 residues. The CDR3 protein is CASSPGLAVQETQYF. The CDR3 DNA sequence: TGTGCCAGCAGTCCGGGACTAGCGGTCCAAGAGACCCAGTACTTC.

This clone was observed a few times. The V and J genes are TRBV6-1 and TRBJ1-3; TRBD1 matches 7 bases. CDR3 size: 16 residues. The V gene end was trimmed by 3 bases and the J gene end by 1 base; junction bases not matched to a gene: 6. The germline V gene has CDR1 MNHNS and CDR2 SASEGT. The CDR3 sequence is CASSEEGALSGNTIYF. The CDR3 DNA reads TGTGCCAGCAGTGAGGAGGGGGCGCTTTCTGGAAACACCATATATTTT.

The chain couples TRBV19 to TRBJ1-1, with D possibly TRBD1 on 6 matching bases. CDR1 is LNHDA, CDR2 SQIVND, per germline (reference sequence). The CDR3 runs 14 residues. V lost 9 bases and J 1 base, leaving 15 bases between the germline ends. CDR3 amino acids: CASSTGLKNTEAFF. The CDR3 DNA follows: TGTGCCAGCAGCACAGGGCTAAAGAACACTGAAGCTTTCTTT.

The chain joins TRBV7-6 to TRBJ2-1; 8 bases are shared with TRBD2. CDR3 length: 18 amino acids. The germline V gene encodes CDR1 SGHVS and CDR2 FNYEAQ. The J segment lost 0 bases and the V segment lost 4 bases, leaving 11 bases of the junction unmatched. DNA for the CDR3: TGTGCCAGCAGCTCCTTACCTAGCGGGTTGTTCTCCTACAATGAGCAGTTCTTC. Encoded protein: CASSSLPSGLFSYNEQFF.

This clone was seen only once. The chain employs TRBV28 and TRBJ1-1; perhaps TRBD1 as D (5 bases). V was clipped by 4 bases and J by 1 base, with 10 bases between them. The CDR3 contains 14 residues. The V gene's germline CDR1 is MDHEN and CDR2 SYDVKM. CDR3 in amino acids: CASSSGHPNTEAFF. The CDR3 bases are TGTGCCAGCAGTTCCGGACACCCGAACACTGAAGCTTTCTTT.

This clone was counted a few times. The chain has TRBV30 and TRBJ1-3; TRBD1 might be the D (5 bases). Per germline, CDR1 GTSNPN and CDR2 SVGIG (reference sequence). The CDR3 has 13 residues. Trimming took 4 bases from V and 2 from J, leaving 9 bases between them. The CDR3 sequence: CAWNQGTGNTIYF. The CDR3 DNA reads as TGTGCCTGGAACCAGGGTACTGGAAACACCATATATTTT.

The chain has TRBV19 and TRBJ1-5; 10 bases align to TRBD1. Germline-derived CDR1 and CDR2 are LNHDA and SQIVND (reference sequence). V gave up 7 bases and J gave up 4 bases; unmatched junction bases: 4. This CDR3 is 14 amino acids long. The CDR3 bases are TGTGCCAGTACGACAGGGGGCATAAATCAGCCCCAGCATTTT. This encodes CASTTGGINQPQHF.

This clone was picked up many times. CDR3 sequence reads: CASSPRDRAYGYTF. The CDR3 region has the DNA TGTGCCAGCAGCCCGAGGGACAGGGCCTATGGCTACACCTTC. The chain combines TRBV3-1 (or the pseudogene TRBV3-2) with TRBJ1-2; 9 positions match TRBD1. The trim removed 4 bases at V and 4 bases at J, leaving 4 bases unmatched. CDR3 length: 14 amino acids. Germline assignment: CDR1 LGHDT and CDR2 YNNKEL (reference sequence).

The genes are TRBV25-1 and TRBJ2-2, with D perhaps TRBD1 (8 bases). Germline CDR1 reads MGHDK; CDR2 reads SYGVNS. CDR3 length: 13 residues. With 6 bases removed from V and 13 bases from J, the gap between germline ends came to 18 bases. For the CDR3, the DNA is TGTGCCAGCAGCCCGGGGGGACAGGCCGGGCTGTTTTTT. As protein: CASSPGGQAGLFF.

The chain is built from TRBV3-1 (or the pseudogene TRBV3-2) and TRBJ2-5; 9 nucleotides agree with TRBD2. Germline CDR1 LGHDT, CDR2 YNNKEL (reference sequence). CDR3 length equals 15 residues. Trimming removed 4 bases from V and 5 bases from J; junction bases left unmatched: 8. CDR3 DNA: TGTGCCAGCAGCCCCGGGGGACTAGCAGAGGAGACCCAGTACTTC. Residues: CASSPGGLAEETQYF.

This clone was seen a single time. The V gene is TRBV30, the J gene TRBJ1-6; 9 bases align to TRBD1. V lost 4 bases to trimming and J lost 0 bases; unmatched junction nucleotides: 10. This CDR3 is built from 18 residues. CDR1 and CDR2 (germline): GTSNPN, SVGIG (reference sequence). CDR3 amino acids: CAWTGGQGSSSYNSPLHF. The DNA of the CDR3 is TGTGCCTGGACCGGGGGACAGGGATCGAGCTCCTATAATTCACCCCTCCACTTT.

CDR3 bases: TGTGCCAGCAGCCAGCAAACCGGGACAGGTTACAATGAGCAGTTCTTC. Residues: CASSQQTGTGYNEQFF. This chain links TRBV16 with TRBJ2-1; 8 nucleotides agree with TRBD1. Losses at the gene ends were 3 bases for V and 4 bases for J; bases not matched to a gene: 8. This CDR3 is built from 16 residues. Germline V gene sequence: CDR1 KGHSY, CDR2 FQNENV.